This T cell receptor beta chain was documented in a study of T cell responses to AZD1222 COVID-19 vaccine. Germline CDR1 and CDR2: SEHNR and FQNEAQ (reference sequence). The CDR3 spans 15 residues. The V and J ends lost 2 bases and 14 bases respectively, with 19 bases between them. Assay used: immunoSEQ multiplex PCR; TCRdb lists only in-frame clones, some missing. This repertoire shows around 150,000 clones, more than 70% found once; its top ten account for around 5.2%. V gene TRBV7-9 combines with J gene TRBJ1-6, with D tentatively TRBD1 (5 bases). The clonotype was recovered from an adult in good health. This specimen was peripheral blood, taken on day 0 of AZD1222 vaccination. The CDR3 DNA follows: TGTGCCAGCAGCTTATCGTCCGTGGGACCCTACTCCCTCCACTTT. It specifies CASSLSSVGPYSLHF.